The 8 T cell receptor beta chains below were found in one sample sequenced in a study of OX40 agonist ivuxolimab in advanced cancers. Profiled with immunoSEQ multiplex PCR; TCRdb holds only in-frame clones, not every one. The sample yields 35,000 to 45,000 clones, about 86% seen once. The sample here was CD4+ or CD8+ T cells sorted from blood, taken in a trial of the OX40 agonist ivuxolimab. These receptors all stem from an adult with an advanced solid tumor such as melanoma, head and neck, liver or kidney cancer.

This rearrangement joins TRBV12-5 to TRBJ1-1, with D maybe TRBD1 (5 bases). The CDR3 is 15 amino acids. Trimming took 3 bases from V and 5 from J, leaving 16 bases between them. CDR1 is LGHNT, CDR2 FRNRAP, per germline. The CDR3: CASGFSGLEVTEAFF. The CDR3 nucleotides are TGTGCTAGTGGTTTCTCAGGGTTGGAGGTGACTGAAGCTTTCTTT.

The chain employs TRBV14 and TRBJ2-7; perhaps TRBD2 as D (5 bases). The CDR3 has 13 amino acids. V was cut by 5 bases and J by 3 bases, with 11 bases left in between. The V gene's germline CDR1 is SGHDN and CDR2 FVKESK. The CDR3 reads CASSAGRFYEQYV. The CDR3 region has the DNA TGTGCCAGCAGCGCGGGCCGGTTCTACGAGCAGTACGTC.

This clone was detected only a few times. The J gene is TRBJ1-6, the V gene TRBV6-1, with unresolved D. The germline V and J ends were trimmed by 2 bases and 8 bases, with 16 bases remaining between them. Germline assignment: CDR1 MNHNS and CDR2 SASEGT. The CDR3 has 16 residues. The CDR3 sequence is CASSEIVRRSDSPLHF. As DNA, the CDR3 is TGTGCCAGCAGTGAAATAGTACGGCGGAGCGATTCACCCCTCCACTTT.

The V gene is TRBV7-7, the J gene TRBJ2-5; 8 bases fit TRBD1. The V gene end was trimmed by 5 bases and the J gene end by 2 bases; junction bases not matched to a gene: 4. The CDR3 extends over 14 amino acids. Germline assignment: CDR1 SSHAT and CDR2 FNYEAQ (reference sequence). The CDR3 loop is CASSVYRGQETQYF. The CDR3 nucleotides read TGTGCCAGCAGCGTGTACAGGGGGCAAGAGACCCAGTACTTC.

The CDR3 sequence is CASSYMKYPQETQYF. DNA for the CDR3: TGTGCCAGCAGTTACATGAAGTACCCCCAAGAGACCCAGTACTTC. The chain employs TRBV6-5 and TRBJ2-5; D call uncertain. CDR1 and CDR2 (germline): MNHEY, SVGAGI. Trimming took off 2 bases at V and 1 base at J, with 11 bases between the two ends. This CDR3 comprises 15 residues.

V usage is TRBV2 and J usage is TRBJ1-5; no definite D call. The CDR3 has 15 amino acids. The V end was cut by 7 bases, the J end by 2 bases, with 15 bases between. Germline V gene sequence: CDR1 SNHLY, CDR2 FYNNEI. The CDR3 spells CASTEWERGNQPQHF. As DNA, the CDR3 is TGTGCCAGCACTGAGTGGGAGCGGGGCAATCAGCCCCAGCATTTT.

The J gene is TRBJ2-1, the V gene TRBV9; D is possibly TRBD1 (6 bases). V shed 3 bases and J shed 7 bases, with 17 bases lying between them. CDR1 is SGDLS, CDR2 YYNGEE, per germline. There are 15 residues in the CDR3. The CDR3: CASSGRAGADNEQFF. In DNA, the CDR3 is TGTGCCAGCAGCGGCCGGGCAGGGGCCGATAATGAGCAGTTCTTC.

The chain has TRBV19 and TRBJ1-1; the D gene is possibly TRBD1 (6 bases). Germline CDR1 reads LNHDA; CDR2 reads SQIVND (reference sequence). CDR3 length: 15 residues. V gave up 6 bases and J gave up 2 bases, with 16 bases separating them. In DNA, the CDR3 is TGTGCCAGTAGGCAGACCGGGACAACAAACACTGAAGCTTTCTTT. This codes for CASRQTGTTNTEAFF.